The rows below give T cell receptor beta chains drawn from one sample of a study of regulatory T cells in long-lasting Graves disease. Each CDR3 protein is one row after TCRdb ran MiXCR on the multiplex PCR reads. This sample has 400,000 to 500,000 distinct CDR3 sequences, with about 14% found just once. This sample was also put to use in a study of T cells in Graves' hyperthyroidism and ophthalmopathy.

Material: peripheral blood mononuclear cells (PBMCs), obtained at new diagnosis, from a patient treated with antithyroid drugs. The receptors here all came from a woman aged 45 to 65 with Graves disease. Each CDR3 is given with its conserved first and last residue. The D gene is left open where the match is weak. A clone size is listed for some rows: how often the clone was seen (once, few, many), or a class if it is expanded.

CASSFLTGSTDTQYF	TGTGCCAGCAGCTTCCTGACAGGGAGCACAGATACGCAGTATTTT	TRBD1	few	TRBV7-2	TRBJ2-3
CASSLLRLLAGGNNEQFF	TGTGCCAGCAGCTTGCTTCGGTTACTAGCGGGAGGAAACAATGAGCAGTTCTTC	TRBD2	few	TRBV5-6	TRBJ2-1
CASSLEHVPYEQYF	TGTGCCAGCAGTTTAGAGCATGTTCCCTACGAGCAGTACTTC	-	many	TRBV28	TRBJ2-7
CASSEWGASYEQYF	TGTGCCAGCAGTGAATGGGGGGCTTCCTACGAGCAGTACTTC	-	many	TRBV6-1	TRBJ2-7
CASSQGVLAGGYVHEQFF	TGTGCCAGCAGCCAAGGGGTTTTAGCGGGAGGGTACGTTCATGAGCAGTTCTTC	TRBD2	-	TRBV3-1	TRBJ2-1
CASSSINTGIQETQYF	TGTGCCAGCAGCTCAATTAACACCGGGATCCAAGAGACCCAGTACTTC	-	-	TRBV7-9	TRBJ2-5
CASSCLSYRDCAEKLFF	TGTGCCAGCAGTTGCCTATCATACCGGGACTGTGCTGAAAAACTGTTTTTT	-	many	TRBV28	TRBJ1-4
CASSYGDIGYTEAFF	TGTGCCAGCAGTTACGGAGACATAGGATATACTGAAGCTTTCTTT	-	many	TRBV6-5	TRBJ1-1
CASSSRLAGGQETQYF	TGTGCCAGCAGCTCCAGACTAGCGGGAGGGCAAGAGACCCAGTACTTC	TRBD2	many	TRBV7-2	TRBJ2-5
CASSSPGTDTQYF	TGTGCCAGCAGCTCCCCAGGGACAGATACGCAGTATTTT	-	many	TRBV7-3	TRBJ2-3
CASSDGLGKGNEKLFF	TGTGCCAGCAGTGACGGTTTGGGGAAGGGTAATGAAAAACTGTTTTTT	-	-	TRBV6-1	TRBJ1-4
CASSQDSGRGTGELFF	TGCGCCAGCAGCCAAGATAGCGGGAGGGGAACCGGGGAGCTGTTTTTT	TRBD2	few	TRBV4-1	TRBJ2-2
CASSPQGARDTEAFF	TGCGCCAGCAGCCCACAGGGGGCCCGGGACACTGAAGCTTTCTTT	TRBD1	-	TRBV4-1	TRBJ1-1
CASSQDAGSSGNTIYF	TGCGCCAGCAGCCAAGATGCGGGAAGCTCTGGAAACACCATATATTTT	-	-	TRBV4-1	TRBJ1-3
CASSLAGGPMGETQYF	TGTGCCAGCAGCTTAGCGGGAGGGCCTATGGGAGAGACCCAGTACTTC	TRBD2	-	TRBV11-2	TRBJ2-5
CSARDLEDSDGYEQFF	TGCAGTGCTAGAGATCTGGAGGATAGCGACGGCTATGAGCAGTTCTTC	-	many	TRBV20-1	TRBJ2-1
CASSFRSGQGAETQYF	TGCGCCAGCAGCTTCCGGTCCGGACAGGGGGCAGAGACCCAGTACTTC	TRBD1	few	TRBV5-1	TRBJ2-5
CASSQEFRQPNSPLHF	TGTGCCAGCAGCCAAGAATTTAGACAGCCGAATTCACCCCTCCACTTT	-	many	TRBV3-1	TRBJ1-6
CASSFSPRGAHGNTIYF	TGTGCCAGCAGCTTTTCCCCGCGGGGGGCGCATGGAAACACCATATATTTT	-	-	TRBV7-6	TRBJ1-3
CAWGQGVGRTEAFF	TGTGCCTGGGGCCAGGGGGTGGGGCGGACTGAAGCTTTCTTT	TRBD1	many	TRBV30	TRBJ1-1
CASSVHPGRADTQYF	TGTGCCAGCAGCGTCCATCCCGGGAGAGCAGATACGCAGTATTTT	-	many	TRBV7-8	TRBJ2-3
CASSAGRHEQYF	TGTGCCAGCAGTGCCGGACGCCACGAGCAGTACTTC	-	few	TRBV2	TRBJ2-7
CASSFPSRQPQHF	TGTGCCAGCAGTTTTCCCTCCCGGCAGCCCCAGCATTTT	-	-	TRBV28	TRBJ1-5
CASSHLGDNEQFF	TGTGCCAGCAGCCATCTCGGCGACAATGAGCAGTTCTTC	-	-	TRBV4-2	TRBJ2-1
CASSPVDRGQETQYF	TGTGCCAGCAGCCCTGTAGACAGGGGGCAAGAGACCCAGTACTTC	TRBD1	-	TRBV18	TRBJ2-5
CASSIGGDEQFF	TGTGCCAGTAGTATCGGGGGGGATGAGCAGTTCTTC	TRBD2	many	TRBV19	TRBJ2-1
CASSPTSDRTDTQYF	TGCGCCAGCAGCCCGACTAGCGATCGCACAGATACGCAGTATTTT	TRBD2	-	TRBV4-1	TRBJ2-3
CASSGAGTGDTEAFF	TGTGCCAGCAGCGGGGCCGGGACAGGGGACACTGAAGCTTTCTTT	TRBD1	many	TRBV6-1	TRBJ1-1
CASSLTGGGNGNIQYF	TGTGCCAGCAGCTTAACCGGGGGGGGTAACGGAAACATTCAGTACTTC	TRBD2	many	TRBV11-2	TRBJ2-4
CASSWKRASTEAFF	TGTGCCAGCAGTTGGAAAAGGGCCAGCACTGAAGCTTTCTTT	-	-	TRBV27	TRBJ1-1
CASSYQASNQPQHF	TGTGCCAGCAGTTACCAGGCTAGCAATCAGCCCCAGCATTTT	-	many	TRBV6-4	TRBJ1-5
CASRLGQQNTEAFF	TGTGCCAGCAGGCTGGGACAGCAGAACACTGAAGCTTTCTTT	TRBD1	many	TRBV12-3/TRBV12-4	TRBJ1-1
CASSPPGGSGRGSDTQYF	TGTGCCAGCAGCCCCCCCGGCGGTAGCGGGAGAGGATCAGATACGCAGTATTTT	TRBD2	-	TRBV7-3	TRBJ2-3
CASSPRERVAGIYEQYF	TGCGCCAGCAGCCCCCGGGAGAGGGTAGCGGGAATTTACGAGCAGTACTTC	TRBD2	many	TRBV5-1	TRBJ2-7
CASSLVLGPGEQYF	TGTGCCAGCAGCTTAGTTTTAGGGCCCGGTGAGCAGTACTTC	-	-	TRBV7-9	TRBJ2-7
CASSSGWLTGSNEQYF	TGCGCCAGCAGCTCAGGTTGGCTGACAGGTAGTAACGAGCAGTACTTC	-	-	TRBV5-1	TRBJ2-7
CSAAPGLAVTRGSYNEQFF	TGCAGTGCTGCTCCGGGACTAGCGGTTACTAGGGGGTCCTACAATGAGCAGTTCTTC	TRBD2	few	TRBV20-1	TRBJ2-1
CASSPTGRITEAFF	TGTGCCAGCAGCCCGACAGGGAGGATCACTGAAGCTTTCTTT	TRBD1	many	TRBV5-6	TRBJ1-1
CSARDGISGETQYF	TGCAGTGCTAGAGATGGCATCTCGGGGGAGACCCAGTACTTC	-	-	TRBV20-1	TRBJ2-5
CASSLAPGTGNTIYF	TGTGCCAGCAGCTTAGCTCCAGGCACGGGAAACACCATATATTTT	-	-	TRBV7-9	TRBJ1-3
CASSLAGTVYNEQFF	TGTGCCAGCAGTTTAGCCGGGACAGTATACAATGAGCAGTTCTTC	TRBD1	many	TRBV7-9	TRBJ2-1
CASRKRDSSYEQYF	TGTGCCAGCCGTAAACGGGACAGTTCCTACGAGCAGTACTTC	TRBD1	-	TRBV12-3/TRBV12-4	TRBJ2-7
CASSVRNPGLADFSYNEQFF	TGTGCCAGCAGCGTTCGGAATCCGGGACTAGCGGACTTCTCCTACAATGAGCAGTTCTTC	TRBD2	many	TRBV7-9	TRBJ2-1
CASSLVGTAGGTEQYF	TGTGCCAGCAGCTTAGTTGGGACGGCCGGGGGTACCGAGCAGTACTTC	-	many	TRBV7-6	TRBJ2-7
CAGSPGGGDEKLFF	TGTGCCGGCAGCCCTGGGGGAGGGGATGAAAAACTATTTTTT	-	-	TRBV3-1	TRBJ1-4